This TCR beta chain was sequenced in a study of T cells expressing NK-cell markers. Study-level information: Sorted CD3+CD56+NKG2C+, CD3+CD56+NKG2C- and CD3+CD56-NKG2C+ T-cell subsets were beta-chain profiled. There were seven HCMV-seropositive donors and one seronegative donor among the eight sequenced.

It was by 5'RACE template switching with UMIs that TCR beta cDNA was made. TCRdb reanalyzed the 5' RACE reads and collapses them to one entry per CDR3 protein, without DNA. This sample contains roughly 430,000 distinct CDR3 sequences. Germline assignment: CDR1 SGDLS and CDR2 YYNGEE. CDR3 length: 14 amino acids. The TCR was taken from a woman aged 18-69 years in good health. The rearrangement joins TRBV9 to TRBJ2-2; TCRdb proposes TRBD1, but this gene call is untestable without DNA. Sequencing used blood T cells: a sorted CD56 or NKG2C T cell subset, CD4+ or CD8+ T cells, or bulk PBMC T cells (not recorded which). The CDR3 loop reads CASSVILRGGELFF.